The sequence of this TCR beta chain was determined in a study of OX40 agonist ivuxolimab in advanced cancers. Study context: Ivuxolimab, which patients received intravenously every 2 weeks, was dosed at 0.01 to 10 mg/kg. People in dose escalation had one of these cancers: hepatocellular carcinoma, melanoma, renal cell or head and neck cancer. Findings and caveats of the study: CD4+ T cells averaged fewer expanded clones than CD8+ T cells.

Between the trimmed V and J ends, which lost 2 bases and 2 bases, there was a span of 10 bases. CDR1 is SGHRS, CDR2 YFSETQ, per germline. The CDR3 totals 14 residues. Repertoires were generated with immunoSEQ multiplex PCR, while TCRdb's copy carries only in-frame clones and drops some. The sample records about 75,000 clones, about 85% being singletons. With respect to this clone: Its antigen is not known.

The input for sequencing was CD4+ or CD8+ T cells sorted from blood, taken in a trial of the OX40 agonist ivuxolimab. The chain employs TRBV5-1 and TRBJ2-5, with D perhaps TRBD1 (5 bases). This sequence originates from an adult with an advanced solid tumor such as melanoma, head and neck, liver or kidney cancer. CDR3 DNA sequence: TGCGCCAGCAGCTTAAACCGACAGCAAGAGACCCAGTACTTC. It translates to CASSLNRQQETQYF.